A single sample is the source of the 14 T cell receptor beta chains below, sequenced in a study of blood T cells in healthy people across ages. Sample-barcoded 5' priming and a J-beta primer mix drove a second PCR of roughly 7 to 11 cycles. TCRdb reanalysed the 5' RACE reads using MiXCR and keeps one entry per CDR3 protein. The data show approximately 690,000 distinct CDR3 sequences, under 65% seen once. The sequenced sample consisted of blood. All receptors come from a man between 60 and 75 years old in good health.

The chain carries TRBV4-1 and TRBJ1-4, with D uncertain. V lost 0 bases to trimming and J lost 13 bases, with 12 bases between them. Germline CDR1 and CDR2: MGHRA and YSYEKL. This CDR3 has 13 residues. CDR3 sequence reads: CASSQDSSGLLFF. As DNA, the CDR3 is TGCGCCAGCAGCCAAGATTCTTCGGGCTTACTGTTTTTT.

This clonotype showed up just a few times. The chain joins TRBV4-1 to TRBJ2-3; 11 bases fit TRBD1. Germline CDR1 MGHRA, CDR2 YSYEKL. The CDR3 loop spans 18 amino acids. V trimming: 0 bases; J trimming: 6 bases; junction bases outside the gene matches: 11. In nucleotides, the CDR3 is TGCGCCAGCAGCCAAGACCAGGACAGGGGGCTCGGTATCGATACGCAGTATTTT. Translation: CASSQDQDRGLGIDTQYF.

The rearrangement links TRBV12-3 or TRBV12-4 to TRBJ1-6; D is ambiguous. The CDR3 covers 15 residues. Trimming shortened V by 2 bases and J by 0 bases, and 5 bases separated the two germline ends. CDR3 nucleotides: TGTGCCAGCAGTTTAAGGGACTCCTATAATTCACCCCTCCACTTT. This translates into CASSLRDSYNSPLHF.

This clonotype was seen a handful of times. CDR3 protein: CASSRDSRAKNIQYF. The CDR3 bases are TGTGCCAGCAGCAGAGACAGTCGGGCCAAAAACATTCAGTACTTC. V gene TRBV21-1 combines with J gene TRBJ2-4. TRBV21-1 is classified as a pseudogene. The CDR3 is 15 residues long.

The table lists this clonotype with a count of one. V and J are TRBV29-1 and TRBJ2-1; D is possibly TRBD2 (5 bases). The better agreement between TRBJ2-7 and the DNA end casts doubt on the J call. The germline CDR1 and CDR2 sequences are SQVTM and ANQGSEA. The CDR3 consists of 15 residues. CDR3 protein: CSVPGVYRSYNEQYF. Written as DNA, the CDR3 is TGCAGCGTCCCCGGGGTCTACCGCTCCTACAATGAGCAGTACTTC.

The chain links TRBV6-6 to TRBJ2-2; D remains ambiguous. Germline lookup yields CDR1 MNHNY and CDR2 SVGAGI (reference sequence). This CDR3 is 15 amino acids long. Trimming removed 0 bases from V and 4 bases from J, with 9 bases in between. The CDR3 region is CASSYSDKVTGELFF. CDR3 bases: TGTGCCAGCAGTTACTCTGACAAGGTCACCGGGGAGCTGTTTTTT.

This chain joins TRBV7-2 and TRBJ2-4; TRBD2 aligns across 8 bases. Germline loops: CDR1 SGHTA, CDR2 FQGNSA. The CDR3 has 15 amino acids. Trimming took 5 bases from V and 2 from J; bases not matched to a gene: 5. The CDR3, as DNA: TGTGCCAGCAGCCCGGGGGGGGCGACCAAAAACATTCAGTACTTC. It yields the protein CASSPGGATKNIQYF. The full variable domain, its missing parts supplied by reference TRBV7-2 and TRBJ2-4, is GAGVSQSPSNKVTEKGKDVELRCDPISGHTALYWYRQSLGQGLEFLIYFQGNSAPDKSGLPSDRFSAERTGGSVSTLTIQRTQQEDSAVYLCASSPGGATKNIQYFGAGTRLSVL.

This clonotype appeared a few times. The chain is built from TRBV4-2 and TRBJ2-3, with 9 bases identical to TRBD2. The germline V gene has CDR1 LGHNA and CDR2 YNFKEQ. This CDR3 region has 16 residues. V lost 2 bases to trimming and J lost 5 bases; unmatched junction nucleotides: 8. The CDR3 bases are TGTGCCAGCAGCCAAAGGAGCGGGGGGAGGTTAGATACGCAGTATTTT. Protein sequence: CASSQRSGGRLDTQYF.

This chain connects TRBV6-5 to TRBJ2-1, with D unresolved. Trimming left V 9 bases short and J 6 bases short, with 12 bases between. CDR1 is MNHEY and CDR2 is SVGAGI in the germline V gene. This CDR3 has 12 amino acids. Written as DNA, the CDR3 is TGTGCCAGTAGAGACTGGTCCAATGAGCAGTTCTTC. It is translated as CASRDWSNEQFF.

Comments on this clonotype: One end of the junction fails to match germline, which may point to a read error. The genes are TRBV6-4 and TRBJ2-3, with TRBD2 identical over 7 bases. The germline gives CDR1 MRHNA, CDR2 SNTAGT. The CDR3 has 14 residues. The CDR3 DNA sequence: TGTGCCAGCAGTGAGCCCGGGAGGCCAGATCCGCAGTATTTT. Encoded protein: CASSEPGRPDPQYF.

In its sample, this clonotype was seen a few times. The rearrangement uses TRBV5-1 and TRBJ2-1; 10 bases line up with TRBD2. Germline V CDR1 and CDR2: SGHRS, YFSETQ. V was clipped by 2 bases and J by 6 bases; unmatched bases: 17. The CDR3 consists of 19 residues. The CDR3 DNA sequence: TGCGCCAGCAGCTTCACATACTCCTATGAGCGGGGGGGCTTCAATGAGCAGTTCTTC. Protein sequence: CASSFTYSYERGGFNEQFF.

The chain joins TRBV6-4 to TRBJ2-3; TRBD2 aligns across 10 bases. The CDR3 runs 15 residues. Germline V CDR1 and CDR2: MRHNA, SNTAGT. V trimming: 3 bases; J trimming: 2 bases; junction bases outside the gene matches: 2. In nucleotides, the CDR3 is TGTGCCAGCAGTGAAGCGGGGGGGCACACAGATACGCAGTATTTT. Protein: CASSEAGGHTDTQYF.

This chain joins TRBV6-6 and TRBJ2-7; TRBD1 aligns across 7 bases. The J call may be faulty, since TRBJ2-5 better matches the DNA end. This CDR3 spans 14 amino acids. The V gene's germline CDR1 is MNHNY and CDR2 SVGAGI (reference sequence). The CDR3 loop reads CASRNLRQGWTQYF. In DNA, the CDR3 is TGTGCCAGCAGAAATCTAAGACAGGGCTGGACCCAGTACTTC.

This chain joins TRBV21-1 and TRBJ1-4. TRBV21-1 is a pseudogene locus. The CDR3 is 17 residues long. The CDR3 DNA is TGTGCCAGCAGCAAAACATGTTCGGTTGCAACTAATGAAAAACTGTTTTTT. Protein: CASSKTCSVATNEKLFF.